The 9 T cell receptor beta chains below all came from one sample that was sequenced in a study of cytomegalovirus exposure and HLA in healthy donors. The repertoire was sequenced with immunoSEQ multiplex PCR; TCRdb's copy has only in-frame clones and lacks some. The data hold about 110,000 clones, with more than 70% observed a single time. The source material was PBMCs. All receptors derive from a woman aged 18-29 years in good health and CMV-seronegative.

The rearrangement uses TRBV7-2 and TRBJ2-3, with TRBD2 matching 7 bases. After removal of 1 base from V and 4 bases from J, the junction contained 14 bases not matched to a gene. Germline V lookup: CDR1 SGHTA, CDR2 FQGNSA. The CDR3 loop spans 18 amino acids. DNA for the CDR3: TGTGCCAGCAGCTTAGGGGGGTATCGGGGGAGGGGCCCAGATACGCAGTATTTT. Its protein is CASSLGGYRGRGPDTQYF.

The J gene is TRBJ2-1, the V gene TRBV6-5; possibly TRBD2 for D (5 bases). Germline-derived CDR1 and CDR2 are MNHEY and SVGAGI. The CDR3 has 15 amino acids. V gave up 5 bases and J gave up 0 bases, with 11 bases separating them. The CDR3, as DNA: TGTGCCAGCAGTCGAAGTGAGGGCTCCTACAATGAGCAGTTCTTC. It yields the protein CASSRSEGSYNEQFF.

The rearrangement joins TRBV19 to TRBJ1-1; D gene uncertain. This CDR3 has 15 residues. Trimming cost V 3 bases and J 1 base, with 12 bases left between them. Germline V gene lookup returns CDR1 LNHDA and CDR2 SQIVND (reference sequence). The CDR3 nucleotides read TGTGCCAGTAGTATGTTCGGGGAAGAGAACACTGAAGCTTTCTTT. Translated, it gives CASSMFGEENTEAFF.

The rearrangement joins TRBV5-1 to TRBJ1-1; 8 bases map to TRBD1. CDR1 is SGHRS, CDR2 YFSETQ, per germline. There are 13 residues in the CDR3. Trimming took 7 bases from V and 6 from J; bases not matched to a gene: 8. CDR3 in amino acids: CASGTGGFAEAFF. CDR3 DNA: TGCGCCAGCGGGACAGGTGGGTTCGCTGAAGCTTTCTTT.

The rearrangement links TRBV6-4 to TRBJ2-2; D is possibly TRBD2 (5 bases). This CDR3 is built from 15 residues. V lost 5 bases and J lost 0, with 10 bases in between. Germline V gene data show CDR1 as MRHNA and CDR2 as SNTAGT. The CDR3 DNA is TGTGCCAGCAGTATAAGCGGTTCGAACACCGGGGAGCTGTTTTTT. It codes for CASSISGSNTGELFF.

The chain is built from TRBV6-5 and TRBJ1-4; 7 nucleotides line up with TRBD1. The CDR3 covers 14 residues. Trimming at V came to 4 bases and at J to 7 bases, leaving 6 bases not matched to a gene. Looked up from germline, CDR1 is MNHEY and CDR2 is SVGAGI. CDR3 sequence reads: CASSSRGAGEKLFF. In DNA, the CDR3 is TGTGCCAGCAGTTCCAGGGGGGCGGGTGAAAAACTGTTTTTT.

J is TRBJ1-2 and V is TRBV6-5, with 9 bases identical to TRBD1. Germline values: CDR1 MNHEY, CDR2 SVGAGI. J was trimmed by 7 bases and V by 6 bases; bases with no gene match: 6. The length of the CDR3 is 13 residues. This CDR3 reads CASRRQGVSGYTF. CDR3 DNA sequence: TGTGCCAGCAGACGACAGGGGGTATCTGGCTACACCTTC.

The chain joins TRBV5-5 to TRBJ1-1, with 9 bases matching TRBD1. V lost 1 base, J lost 1 base, and 14 bases stayed unmatched. CDR3 size: 19 residues. Germline values: CDR1 SGHKS, CDR2 YYEKEE (reference sequence). This CDR3 is CASSLRLGQGLGGNTEAFF. CDR3 in DNA: TGTGCCAGCAGCTTGAGGTTGGGACAGGGACTTGGTGGGAACACTGAAGCTTTCTTT. The entire variable domain, with the rest obtained from reference TRBV5-5 and TRBJ1-1, is as follows: DAGVTQSPTHLIKTRGQQVTLRCSPISGHKSVSWYQQVLGQGPQFIFQYYEKEERGRGNFPDRFSARQFPNYSSELNVNALLLGDSALYLCASSLRLGQGLGGNTEAFFGQGTRLTVV.

The chain has TRBV5-5 and TRBJ1-2; D gene uncertain. The CDR3 runs 15 residues. With 2 bases removed from V and 3 bases from J, the gap between germline ends came to 14 bases. Looked up from germline, CDR1 is SGHKS and CDR2 is YYEKEE (reference sequence). The CDR3 nucleotides read TGTGCCAGCAGCTTAGGAGACCTGGATGACTATGGCTACACCTTC. Translated: CASSLGDLDDYGYTF.